The 3 T cell receptor beta chains presented below share a single source sample, sequenced in a study of blood T cell repertoires in COVID-19. Assay: immunoSEQ multiplex PCR; the TCRdb copy retains only in-frame clones and omits some. The data hold under 500,000 clones, with around 88% observed a single time. Source material: peripheral blood. The origin of the receptors is a young woman with acute or convalescent COVID-19.

The chain combines TRBV12-3 or TRBV12-4 with TRBJ1-1, with D perhaps matching TRBD1 (6 bases). The length of the CDR3 is 13 residues. With 6 bases removed from V and 2 bases from J, the gap between germline ends came to 10 bases. Here the CDR3 reads CASRQGSNTEAFF. CDR3 coding DNA: TGTGCCAGCAGACAGGGAAGTAACACTGAAGCTTTCTTT.

This sequence joins TRBV6-5 and TRBJ1-1; TRBD1 matches 8 bases. J gave up 6 bases and V 5 bases, and 5 bases lay outside the gene matches. Germline-derived CDR1 and CDR2 are MNHEY and SVGAGI. The CDR3 loop spans 13 amino acids. DNA of the CDR3: TGTGCCAGCAGTCCCCCAGGGGGCCCTGAAGCTTTCTTT. Translation gives CASSPPGGPEAFF.

This clone has only a few counts. The chain carries TRBV27 and TRBJ1-1; D remains ambiguous. The CDR3 covers 14 residues. V was pared by 6 bases and J by 4 bases, with 15 bases between. Germline loops: CDR1 MNHEY, CDR2 SMNVEV (reference sequence). CDR3 coding DNA: TGTGCCAGCAGCCTAACTACCGTTGGCACTGAAGCTTTCTTT. Translation: CASSLTTVGTEAFF.